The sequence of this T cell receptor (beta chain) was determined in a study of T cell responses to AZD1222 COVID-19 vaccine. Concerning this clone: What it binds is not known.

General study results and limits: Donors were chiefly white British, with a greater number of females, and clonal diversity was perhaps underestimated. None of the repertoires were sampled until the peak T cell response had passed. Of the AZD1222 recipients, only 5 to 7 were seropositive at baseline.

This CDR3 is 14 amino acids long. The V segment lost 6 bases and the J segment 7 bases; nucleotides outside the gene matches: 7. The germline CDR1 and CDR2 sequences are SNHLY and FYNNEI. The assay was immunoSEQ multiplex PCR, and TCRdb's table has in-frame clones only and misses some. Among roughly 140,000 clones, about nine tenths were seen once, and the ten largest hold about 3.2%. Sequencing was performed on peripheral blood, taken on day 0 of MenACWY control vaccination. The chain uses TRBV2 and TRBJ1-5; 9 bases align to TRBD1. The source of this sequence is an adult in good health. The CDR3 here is CASRATGGEQPQHF. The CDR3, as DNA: TGTGCCAGCAGGGCGACAGGGGGGGAACAGCCCCAGCATTTT.